The following is a T cell receptor beta chain sequence with its context. The sample originates from a study of cytomegalovirus exposure and HLA in healthy donors. The CDR3 consists of 18 residues. Germline V gene data show CDR1 as LNHNV and CDR2 as YYDKDF (reference sequence). Trimming cost V 0 bases and J 6 bases; bases outside gene matches: 11. This PCR relied on a set of 60 Vbeta primers and 13 Jbeta primers. The repertoire was sequenced with immunoSEQ multiplex PCR; TCRdb's copy has only in-frame clones and lacks some. The sample records 150,000 to 200,000 clones, about 78% being singletons. This sequence was found in a woman aged 45 to 65 in good health and CMV-seropositive. The gene calls are TRBV15 and TRBJ2-2; 9 bases map to TRBD2. The source material was PBMCs. This CDR3 reads CATSRDLGQRGASGELFF. The CDR3 bases are TGTGCCACCAGCAGAGATCTGGGACAGCGGGGGGCGTCCGGGGAGCTGTTTTTT.